This TCR beta chain emerged from a study of blood T cell repertoires in COVID-19. In Cohort 3, a recovered donor had either two negative PCRs, clearance, or symptom resolution. Looked up from germline, CDR1 is KGHDR and CDR2 is SFDVKD. V lost 2 bases, J lost 7 bases, and 14 bases lay in between. The CDR3 has 15 amino acids. Original analysis: Researchers report that nucleated cell counts were estimated from reference gene primer amplification. Here immunoSEQ multiplex PCR was the method, and the copy in TCRdb shows in-frame clones only, minus some. V, J and clone size reflect that table, while D and trimming were determined from the DNA. The sample holds some 200,000 clones, roughly 82% seen once.

The TCR was taken from a middle-aged man who had recovered from COVID-19. J is TRBJ1-5 and V is TRBV24-1; D is unresolved. The sample was PBMCs or T cells enriched from blood (not recorded which). This chain's CDR3 is CATSDSTAGSQPQHF. The CDR3, as DNA: TGTGCCACCAGTGATTCGACGGCGGGGTCGCAGCCCCAGCATTTT.